The present T cell receptor beta chain was sequenced within a study of molecular identifiers for immune sequencing clone quantification. Study-wide background: Naive CD8 cell RNA, from 20,000 or 100,000 cells, was split five ways in replicates, with four sequenced. Whole-study findings and limits: Clonotypes surpassing 20 RNA copies contained over 98% of effector molecules, versus under 1% in naive cells.

Using its own MiXCR run on the PCR reads, TCRdb lists one record per CDR3 protein. This sample has approximately 630,000 distinct CDR3 sequences, with around 25% found just once. This clonotype was seen many times. Its specificity is unknown. It was from 20,000 to 1,000,000 sorted cells, with 10%, 30% or 50% RNA, that naive CD8 libraries came. The CD8+CD4-CCR7+CD45RA+ phenotype defined the sorted naive CD8 T cells. The TCR comes from a human donor in good health. Some libraries in this study had Jurkat cell RNA spiked in. Input material: naive CD8+ T cells from blood, with Jurkat cell RNA spiked in. Subset reported: FACS-sorted CD8+CD4-CCR7+CD45RA+ naive T cells.

The CDR3: CSFTKGGRSYEQYF. The CDR3 DNA reads as TGCAGCTTTACCAAAGGGGGCCGGAGCTACGAGCAGTACTTC. The chain combines TRBV29-1 with TRBJ2-7; TRBD1 matches at 7 bases. CDR1 is SQVTM, CDR2 ANQGSEA, per germline. The CDR3 loop spans 14 amino acids. With V trimmed by 8 bases and J by 3 bases, 13 bases remained unmatched.